The clone carrying this TCR beta chain has only one observation. Trimming removed 3 bases at V and 5 bases at J, with 11 bases between. CDR3 length equals 13 residues. Germline V lookup: CDR1 MNHEY, CDR2 SMNVEV (reference sequence). These data originate in a study of cytomegalovirus exposure and HLA in healthy donors. Study as a whole: The roughly 100 million unique TCR beta sequences, from roughly 180 million T cells, were found by an earlier analysis.

In the PCR, 60 Vbeta and 13 Jbeta primers were used. Assay: immunoSEQ multiplex PCR; the TCRdb copy retains only in-frame clones and omits some. The table includes about 79,000 clones, around 67% detected once. V is TRBV27 and J is TRBJ2-7, with D perhaps matching TRBD2 (5 bases). The sample was PBMCs. The TCR sequence derives from a woman aged 50 to 60 in good health and CMV-seropositive. This chain's CDR3 is CASSFMGANEQYV. DNA of the CDR3: TGTGCCAGCAGTTTTATGGGAGCGAACGAGCAGTACGTC.